This T cell receptor (beta chain) is from a study of shared clonotypes between healthy human individuals. Method: immunoSEQ multiplex PCR; TCRdb's copy keeps in-frame clones and lacks some. The data show some 800,000 clones, 92% seen once. V was pared by 1 base and J by 1 base, with 14 bases between. This CDR3 contains 17 residues. CDR1 and CDR2 from the germline V gene are SGHTA and FQGNSA. Naive CD8 cells, CD45RO-negative and positively selected for CCR7, excluded terminally differentiated effector memory CD45RA+ cells. The TCR sequence derives from a man between 25 and 39 years old in good health. V and J are TRBV7-2 and TRBJ1-5; weak D call: TRBD1 (6 bases). Sequencing was done on a sample of naive CD8+ T cells sorted from blood. The CDR3 nucleotides read TGTGCCAGCAGCTTAGGGGCCGGGGGCTTGAGCAATCAGCCCCAGCATTTT. Translated: CASSLGAGGLSNQPQHF.